These T cell receptor beta chains were read from a single sample in a study of blood T cell repertoires in COVID-19. Data came from immunoSEQ multiplex PCR; TCRdb stores just in-frame clones and leaves some out. The data show 330,000 or so clones, with 75% to 90% seen just once and around 4.6% held by the top ten. Sample: PBMCs or T cells enriched from blood (not recorded which). These TCRs come from a man between 25 and 39 years old who had recovered from COVID-19. Both conserved end residues are part of each CDR3. The D gene is left open where the match is weak. Not every row has a clone size; where given, it reads once, few, many or a size class.

TRBJ1-2 | NA | TRBV13 | NA | CASSLRGENYGYTF | TGTGCCAGCAGCTTACGCGGGGAAAACTATGGCTACACCTTC
TRBJ1-1 | NA | TRBV10-3 | TRBD1 | CAIKDRGLGNTEAFF | TGTGCCATCAAGGACAGGGGGCTGGGGAACACTGAAGCTTTCTTT
TRBJ2-7 | NA | TRBV28 | TRBD1 | CASSPRTGYEQYF | TGTGCCAGCAGTCCAAGGACAGGGTACGAGCAGTACTTC
TRBJ1-1 | NA | TRBV19 | NA | CASSMVQGRTEAFF | TGTGCCAGTAGTATGGTACAGGGAAGGACTGAAGCTTTCTTT
TRBJ2-2 | once | TRBV12-3/TRBV12-4 | NA | CASSSIYGELFF | TGTGCCAGCAGTTCCATCTACGGGGAGCTGTTTTTT
TRBJ2-1 | NA | TRBV15 | NA | CATSHRWSEQFF | TGTGCCACCAGCCACAGGTGGAGTGAGCAGTTCTTC
TRBJ2-7 | NA | TRBV6-5 | NA | CASRREPDRTYEQYF | TGTGCCAGCAGGAGGGAACCGGACAGAACTTACGAGCAGTACTTC
TRBJ2-7 | NA | TRBV29-1 | NA | CSVARRQRDEQYF | TGCAGCGTTGCCCGTAGACAGAGAGACGAGCAGTACTTC
TRBJ1-5 | NA | TRBV7-2 | NA | CASSFTTRLHQPQHF | TGTGCCAGCAGCTTTACTACAAGGCTTCATCAGCCCCAGCATTTT
TRBJ1-6 | few | TRBV27 | NA | CASSPLGVDNSPLHF | TGTGCCAGCAGTCCCCTCGGAGTTGATAATTCACCCCTCCACTTT
TRBJ1-2 | NA | TRBV28 | NA | CASSIAGAYGYTF | TGTGCCAGCAGCATCGCAGGTGCCTATGGCTACACCTTC
TRBJ1-2 | NA | TRBV28 | TRBD1 | CASSPLDRMYYGYTF | TGTGCCAGCAGTCCATTGGACAGGATGTATTATGGCTACACCTTC
TRBJ1-1 | once | TRBV3-1/TRBV3-2 | NA | CASSQPRGEAFF | TGTGCCAGCAGCCAGCCCAGGGGAGAAGCTTTCTTT
TRBJ2-1 | NA | TRBV6-5 | TRBD2 | CASRRGSNEQFF | TGTGCCAGCAGGCGGGGGTCCAATGAGCAGTTCTTC
TRBJ1-6 | NA | TRBV30 | NA | CAWSVGTPRGPLHF | TGTGCCTGGAGTGTAGGTACGCCGAGAGGACCCCTCCACTTT
TRBJ2-3 | NA | TRBV7-2 | NA | CASSLGGPTDTQYF | TGTGCCAGCAGCCTCGGCGGCCCCACAGATACGCAGTATTTT
TRBJ1-6 | NA | TRBV5-1 | NA | CASSPTENGSPLHF | TGCGCCAGCAGCCCGACAGAGAACGGTTCACCCCTCCACTTT